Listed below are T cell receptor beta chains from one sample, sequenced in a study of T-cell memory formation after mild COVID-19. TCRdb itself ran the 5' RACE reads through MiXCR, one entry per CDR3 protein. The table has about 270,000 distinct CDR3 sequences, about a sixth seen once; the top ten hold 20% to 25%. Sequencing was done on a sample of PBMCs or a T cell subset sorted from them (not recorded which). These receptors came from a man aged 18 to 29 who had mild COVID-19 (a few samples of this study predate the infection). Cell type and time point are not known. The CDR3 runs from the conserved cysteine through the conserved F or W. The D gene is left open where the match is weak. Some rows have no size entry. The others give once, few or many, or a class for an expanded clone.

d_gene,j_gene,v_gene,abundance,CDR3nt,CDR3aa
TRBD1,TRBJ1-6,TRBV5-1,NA,TGCGCCAGCAGCTTGCCCACGGGACAGGTGAATTCACCCCTCCACTTT,CASSLPTGQVNSPLHF
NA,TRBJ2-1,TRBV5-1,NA,TGCGCCAGCACTTTGGGTGGCTCCTACAATGAGCAGTTCTTC,CASTLGGSYNEQFF
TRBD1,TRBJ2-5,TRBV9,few,TGTGCCAGCAGCATTGGACAGGGGACTGGAGAGACCCAGTACTTC,CASSIGQGTGETQYF
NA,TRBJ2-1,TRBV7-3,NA,TGTGCCAGCAGCTCAAATACCGGGACTGGGTACAATGAGCAGTTCTTC,CASSSNTGTGYNEQFF
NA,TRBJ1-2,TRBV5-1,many,TGCGCCAGCAGCTTGGTGGGGCACTATGGCTACACCTTC,CASSLVGHYGYTF
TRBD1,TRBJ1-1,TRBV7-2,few,TGTGCCAGCAGTTATCGGACAGGGAACACTGAAGCTTTCTTT,CASSYRTGNTEAFF
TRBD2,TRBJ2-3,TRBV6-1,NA,TGTTCCCGCAGTGAAGAAGCGGGGGGGAGCACAGCTACGCAGTATTTT,CSRSEEAGGSTATQYF
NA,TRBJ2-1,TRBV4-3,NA,TGCGCCAGCAGCCAATCAGGTGATTGGCGGGGGCATGAGCAGTTCTTC,CASSQSGDWRGHEQFF
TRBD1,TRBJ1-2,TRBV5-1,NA,TGCGCCAGCAGCTTGGGGGACAGGGGAAATGGCTACACCTTC,CASSLGDRGNGYTF
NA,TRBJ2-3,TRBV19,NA,TGTGCCAGTAGTACCGGGGGCCTAGCGACAGATACGCAGTATTTT,CASSTGGLATDTQYF